A single sample gave rise to the 29 T cell receptor beta chains below, sequenced in a study of blood T cell repertoires in COVID-19. Only in-frame clones appear in the TCRdb table, and some are missing; sequencing was by immunoSEQ multiplex PCR. The repertoire holds roughly 200,000 clones, with 80% to 90% as singletons. Sequencing input: peripheral blood. The source is a man aged 60 to 75 with acute or convalescent COVID-19.

V is TRBV5-6 and J is TRBJ1-6, with D hard to call. The CDR3 sequence is 13 residues long. Germline V CDR1 and CDR2: SGHDT, YYEEEE. V was clipped by 0 bases and J by 7 bases, with 5 bases between them. CDR3 sequence: CASSLGGNSPLHF. CDR3 bases: TGTGCCAGCAGCTTGGGCGGGAATTCACCCCTCCACTTT.

The chain combines TRBV10-3 with TRBJ2-2; TRBD2 aligns across 8 bases. Germline V gene sequence: CDR1 ENHRY, CDR2 SYGVKD. The CDR3 loop spans 14 amino acids. Germline trimming cut 11 bases from V and 1 base from J; bases unmatched to any gene: 6. The CDR3 nucleotides are TGTGCCGCCACAGCGGGAGAGAACACCGGGGAGCTGTTTTTT. The encoded protein is CAATAGENTGELFF.

The gene calls are TRBV7-2 and TRBJ1-1; weak D call: TRBD1 (6 bases). This CDR3 spans 15 amino acids. Germline CDR1 is SGHTA and CDR2 is FQGNSA. V lost 5 bases to trimming and J lost 0 bases, with 13 bases between them. CDR3 DNA: TGTGCCAGCAGCCAGAGGGGACAAGTGAACACTGAAGCTTTCTTT. It encodes CASSQRGQVNTEAFF.

This chain uses TRBV7-2 with TRBJ2-2, with TRBD2 matching 10 bases. The CDR3 runs 17 residues. Germline CDR1 and CDR2: SGHTA and FQGNSA. Trimming removed 4 bases from V and 4 bases from J; junction bases left unmatched: 9. The CDR3 sequence is CASSYTRLAGVTGELFF. CDR3 DNA sequence: TGTGCCAGCAGCTATACCCGGCTAGCGGGAGTCACCGGGGAGCTGTTTTTT.

This sequence joins TRBV4-1 and TRBJ1-5; 8 bases match TRBD1. Per germline, CDR1 MGHRA and CDR2 YSYEKL. The CDR3 consists of 19 residues. V lost 4 bases to trimming and J lost 0 bases; unmatched junction nucleotides: 14. The CDR3 DNA follows: TGCGCCAGCAGCCGGGCCCCGGACAGGGCCACCAATAGCAATCAGCCCCAGCATTTT. This sequence encodes CASSRAPDRATNSNQPQHF.

The chain employs TRBV6-2 or TRBV6-3 and TRBJ2-1; D not certain. Trimming cost V 6 bases and J 9 bases, with 12 bases left between them. The CDR3 length is 12 residues. Germline CDR1 MNHEY, CDR2 SVGEGT. The CDR3 DNA reads as TGTGCCAGCAGCTCATCCCGGGTTGAGCAGTTCTTC. This codes for CASSSSRVEQFF.

This sequence joins TRBV5-1 and TRBJ2-3, with a tentative D call TRBD2 (6 bases). The germline CDR1 and CDR2 sequences are SGHRS and YFSETQ. CDR3 size: 17 residues. The germline V and J ends were trimmed by 2 bases and 3 bases, with 19 bases remaining between them. This CDR3 reads CASSFSLRGGRTDTQYF. CDR3 coding DNA: TGCGCCAGCAGCTTTTCTTTACGCGGAGGGAGGACAGATACGCAGTATTTT.

V gene TRBV28 combines with J gene TRBJ1-5, with 9 bases that match TRBD1. Germline assignment: CDR1 MDHEN and CDR2 SYDVKM. The CDR3 length is 14 residues. With 7 bases clipped from V and 7 bases from J, the junction kept 8 bases outside the gene matches. Here the CDR3 DNA reads TGTGCCAGCATAGGGACAGGGTCCTTCCAGCCCCAGCATTTT. Translation gives CASIGTGSFQPQHF.

The chain recombines TRBV4-2 with TRBJ2-4; maybe TRBD2 (6 bases). CDR1 LGHNA and CDR2 YNFKEQ come from the germline V gene. Trimming removed 0 bases from V and 0 bases from J, with 12 bases in between. The CDR3 covers 17 residues. CDR3 sequence: CASSQDLGGIAKNIQYF. DNA of the CDR3: TGTGCCAGCAGCCAAGATTTGGGCGGGATAGCCAAAAACATTCAGTACTTC.

The chain carries TRBV5-4 and TRBJ1-4; D perhaps matches TRBD1 (5 bases). With 4 bases removed from V and 8 bases from J, the gap between germline ends came to 12 bases. Germline V gives CDR1 SGHNT, CDR2 YYREEE (reference sequence). This CDR3 region has 13 residues. The DNA for the CDR3 is TGTGCCAGCAGCCTGGGGGGAGGGGAAAAACTGTTTTTT. Its protein product is CASSLGGGEKLFF.

The V and J genes are TRBV6-2 or TRBV6-3 and TRBJ1-5; TRBD1 matches at 9 bases. Germline V CDR1 and CDR2: MNHEY, SVGEGT. Trimming removed 5 bases from V and 7 bases from J; junction bases left unmatched: 6. The CDR3 length is 14 residues. The CDR3 sequence: CASSPGTGSQPQHF. CDR3 coding DNA: TGTGCCAGCAGTCCCGGGACAGGGAGCCAGCCCCAGCATTTT.

The chain has TRBV11-2 and TRBJ2-1; 8 bases map to TRBD2. Germline V gene lookup returns CDR1 SGHAT and CDR2 FQNNGV. This CDR3 contains 14 residues. V was pared by 5 bases and J by 8 bases, with 8 bases of the junction left unmatched. The CDR3 here is CASSPLAGLDEQFF. The CDR3 DNA reads as TGTGCCAGCAGCCCCCTAGCGGGTCTCGATGAGCAGTTCTTC.

This clone was observed a handful of times. This chain links TRBV28 with TRBJ2-7; no reliable D call. The length of the CDR3 is 14 residues. Germline values: CDR1 MDHEN, CDR2 SYDVKM. Trimming took 1 base from V and 3 from J, leaving 10 bases between them. CDR3 sequence (DNA): TGTGCCAGCAGTTTATCAGGTCCTCTCTACGAGCAGTACTTC. Residues: CASSLSGPLYEQYF.

The V and J genes are TRBV29-1 and TRBJ2-3, with a tentative D call TRBD1 (6 bases). The CDR3 has 14 amino acids. CDR1 and CDR2 from the germline V gene are SQVTM and ANQGSEA. Between the trimmed V and J ends, which lost 1 base and 3 bases, there was a span of 11 bases. DNA of the CDR3: TGCAGCGTTGAAGGGGGGCGCTGGACAGATACGCAGTATTTT. It encodes CSVEGGRWTDTQYF.

Points on this clone: This sample includes further DNA sequences coding for the same CDR3. The chain is built from TRBV7-6 and TRBJ2-5, with TRBD2 identical over 9 bases. The germline gives CDR1 SGHVS, CDR2 FNYEAQ. The CDR3 is 15 amino acids. V gave up 5 bases and J gave up 1 base; unmatched junction bases: 5. The CDR3 nucleotides read TGTGCCAGCAGCCGACTAGCGGAGAGCCAAGAGACCCAGTACTTC. Amino acids: CASSRLAESQETQYF. The whole variable domain, remainder taken from reference TRBV7-6 and TRBJ2-5, is GAGVSQSPRYKVTKRGQDVALRCDPISGHVSLYWYRQALGQGPEFLTYFNYEAQQDKSGLPNDRFSAERPEGSISTLTIQRTEQRDSAMYRCASSRLAESQETQYFGPGTRLLVL.

The V call is TRBV7-8, the J call TRBJ1-2, with a possible D match to TRBD1 (5 bases). CDR3 length: 12 residues. Trimming stripped 5 bases from V and 4 bases from J, with 8 bases between. The V gene's germline CDR1 is SGHVS and CDR2 FQNEAQ. CDR3 in DNA: TGTGCCAGCAGCACCGACAGCTATGGCTACACCTTC. Translated: CASSTDSYGYTF.

CDR3 sequence: CASSLGAGAVEQYF. The DNA of the CDR3 is TGTGCCAGCAGTTTAGGAGCGGGAGCGGTGGAGCAGTACTTC. The chain joins TRBV27 to TRBJ2-7; 8 bases match TRBD2. The CDR3 is 14 residues long. The germline V gene has CDR1 MNHEY and CDR2 SMNVEV (reference sequence). The junction had 7 bases not matched to a gene; V was cut back by 2 bases and J by 7 bases.

The J gene is TRBJ2-3, the V gene TRBV7-2; no firm D call. The V gene lost 1 base and the J gene lost 8 bases, with 7 bases spanning the gap. Germline CDR1 and CDR2: SGHTA and FQGNSA. This CDR3 contains 12 residues. CDR3 region: CASSLVRGTQYF. The CDR3 nucleotides are TGTGCCAGCAGCTTAGTACGAGGTACGCAGTATTTT.

In DNA form, the CDR3 reads TGCAGCGCCGGACGGGATGAAGCTTTCTTT. This codes for CSAGRDEAFF. J is TRBJ1-1 and V is TRBV29-1; the D is unclear. This CDR3 region has 10 residues. Germline lookup yields CDR1 SQVTM and CDR2 ANQGSEA. V lost 7 bases, J lost 7 bases, and 10 bases lay in between.

V and J are TRBV6-6 and TRBJ1-6; 7 nucleotides agree with TRBD1. Losses at the gene ends were 5 bases for V and 1 base for J; bases not matched to a gene: 8. The germline CDR1 and CDR2 sequences are MNHNY and SVGAGI (reference sequence). The CDR3 runs to 17 residues. CDR3 coding DNA: TGTGCCAGCAGTCTATTAGGGGGCGCTTCCTATAATTCACCCCTCCACTTT. This encodes CASSLLGGASYNSPLHF.

V and J are TRBV4-3 and TRBJ1-2, with 8 positions matching TRBD1. The CDR3 loop spans 16 amino acids. Germline loops: CDR1 LGHNA, CDR2 YSLEER. The trim removed 0 bases at V and 8 bases at J, leaving 11 bases unmatched. The CDR3 DNA reads TGCGCCAGCAGCCAAGATTGGTCTCAGGGGGCGGGCGGCTACACCTTC. Its translation: CASSQDWSQGAGGYTF.

This chain joins TRBV9 and TRBJ1-2; 7 bases fit TRBD1. The CDR3 covers 14 residues. Trimming took 4 bases from V and 8 from J; bases not matched to a gene: 11. Per the germline V gene, CDR1 is SGDLS and CDR2 is YYNGEE. The DNA for the CDR3 is TGTGCCAGCAGCCCGCGCGACAGGGCGGGGGGCTACACCTTC. It specifies CASSPRDRAGGYTF.

V gene TRBV28 combines with J gene TRBJ2-2, with 10 bases matching TRBD1. The CDR3 contains 16 residues. The germline V gene encodes CDR1 MDHEN and CDR2 SYDVKM. The V segment lost 3 bases and the J segment 5 bases; nucleotides outside the gene matches: 6. This chain's CDR3 is CASSFRDRGGTGELFF. CDR3 DNA: TGTGCCAGCAGTTTCCGGGACAGGGGAGGGACCGGGGAGCTGTTTTTT.

V gene TRBV19 combines with J gene TRBJ2-1, with D perhaps matching TRBD2 (6 bases). The CDR3 totals 17 residues. Between the trimmed V and J ends, which lost 5 bases and 7 bases, there was a span of 24 bases. Germline CDR1 and CDR2: LNHDA and SQIVND (reference sequence). The CDR3 loop is CASSGGLAPLRGNEQFF. DNA for the CDR3: TGTGCCAGTAGTGGGGGACTGGCGCCACTGCGTGGGAATGAGCAGTTCTTC.

CDR3 sequence: CASSQDPGVNQPQHF. Here the CDR3 DNA reads TGTGCCAGCAGCCAAGATCCAGGGGTGAATCAGCCCCAGCATTTT. The V call is TRBV3-1 (or the pseudogene TRBV3-2), the J call TRBJ1-5, with D tentatively TRBD1 (6 bases). V lost 0 bases to trimming and J lost 4 bases, with 10 bases between them. CDR3 length equals 15 residues. Germline loops: CDR1 LGHDT, CDR2 YNNKEL (reference sequence).

The genes are TRBV19 and TRBJ2-1; TRBD2 is a possible D gene (5 bases). V was cut by 3 bases and J by 0 bases, with 18 bases left in between. The CDR3 consists of 18 residues. Germline V lookup: CDR1 LNHDA, CDR2 SQIVND (reference sequence). DNA for the CDR3: TGTGCCAGTAGTATTAGTGCTGCGGGCAGGAGCTCCTACAATGAGCAGTTCTTC. Translation gives CASSISAAGRSSYNEQFF.

The rearrangement links TRBV7-2 to TRBJ2-2; 13 nucleotides match TRBD2. Germline CDR1 reads SGHTA; CDR2 reads FQGNSA. The V gene end was trimmed by 5 bases and the J gene end by 6 bases; junction bases not matched to a gene: 3. The length of the CDR3 is 15 residues. For the CDR3, the DNA is TGTGCCAGCAGCGGACTAGCGGGAGCTGCCGGGGAGCTGTTTTTT. Translating it yields CASSGLAGAAGELFF. Full variable domain (rest looked up from reference TRBV7-2 and TRBJ2-2): GAGVSQSPSNKVTEKGKDVELRCDPISGHTALYWYRQSLGQGLEFLIYFQGNSAPDKSGLPSDRFSAERTGGSVSTLTIQRTQQEDSAVYLCASSGLAGAAGELFFGEGSRLTVL.

The chain uses TRBV12-3 or TRBV12-4 and TRBJ1-4, with no clear D. V was shortened by 5 bases and J by 12 bases, with 13 bases between the two germline ends. This CDR3 has 12 amino acids. The CDR3 coding sequence is TGTGCCAGCAGTGACGGGCCCGGGGAACTGTTTTTT. This encodes CASSDGPGELFF.

The V gene is TRBV18, the J gene TRBJ1-2; 8 bases are a match to TRBD1. The CDR3 spans 15 residues. V lost 6 bases, J lost 0 bases, and 6 bases stayed unmatched. Germline CDR1 reads KGHSH; CDR2 reads LQKENI. CDR3 sequence reads: CASSLGQGSNYGYTF. The CDR3 coding sequence is TGTGCCAGCTCGCTAGGACAGGGCTCTAACTATGGCTACACCTTC.